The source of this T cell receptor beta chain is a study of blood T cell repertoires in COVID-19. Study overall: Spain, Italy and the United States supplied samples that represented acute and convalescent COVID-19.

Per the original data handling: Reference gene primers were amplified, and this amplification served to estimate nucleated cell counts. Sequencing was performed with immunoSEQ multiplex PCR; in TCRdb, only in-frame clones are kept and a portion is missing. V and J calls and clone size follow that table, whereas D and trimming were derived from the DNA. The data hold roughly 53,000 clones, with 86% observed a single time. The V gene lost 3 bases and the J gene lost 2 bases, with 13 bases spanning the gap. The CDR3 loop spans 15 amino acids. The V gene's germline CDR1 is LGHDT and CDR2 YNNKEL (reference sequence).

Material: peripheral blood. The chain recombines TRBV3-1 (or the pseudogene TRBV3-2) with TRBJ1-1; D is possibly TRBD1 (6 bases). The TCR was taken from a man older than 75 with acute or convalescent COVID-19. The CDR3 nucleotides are TGTGCCAGCAGCCAGGGGGAAGGGGGTAACACTGAAGCTTTCTTT. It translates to CASSQGEGGNTEAFF.